This entry lists 18 T cell receptor beta chains sequenced from one sample in a study of Tregs in tolerant kidney transplant recipients (dated by TCRdb to the late 2010s). The library was prepared using the immunoSEQ multiplex PCR assay. This is the immuneACCESS table as TCRdb keeps it, with only in-frame sequences that have V and J called. A part of the clones is gone; compared with another copy, unresolved V genes explain less than half, and the rest is unexplained. In all, the sample holds tens of thousands of clones, and just under 97% of those were seen once. The leading ten clones occupy approximately 0.39% of the sample. Their recognized antigens are unknown. The source material was Tregs from blood cultured with allogeneic cells. The receptors were sampled from a human donor in good health.

This chain joins TRBV20-1 and TRBJ1-1; D remains unclear. The CDR3 sequence is 9 residues long. Trimming shortened V by 4 bases and J by 6 bases, and 3 bases separated the two germline ends. The V gene's germline CDR1 is DFQATT and CDR2 SNEGSKA (reference sequence). In DNA, the CDR3 is TGCAGTGCTAATCCTGAAGCTTTCTTT. Protein: CSANPEAFF.

The chain couples TRBV5-1 to TRBJ2-7; possibly TRBD1 or TRBD2 for D (5 bases each). Germline CDR1 SGHRS, CDR2 YFSETQ. Trimming took off 4 bases at V and 3 bases at J, with 8 bases between the two ends. There are 12 residues in the CDR3. The DNA of the CDR3 is TGCGCCAGCAGCGGGGGTCTCTACGAGCAGTACTTC. Protein product: CASSGGLYEQYF.

The chain recombines TRBV18 with TRBJ2-3; possible D gene TRBD2, 5 bases. V lost 6 bases to trimming and J lost 8 bases, with 9 bases between them. The CDR3 is 11 residues long. Germline CDR1 reads KGHSH; CDR2 reads LQKENI. The CDR3 spells CASSARGTQYF. The CDR3 DNA is TGTGCCAGCTCGGCCCGGGGTACGCAGTATTTT.

The chain joins TRBV5-1 to TRBJ1-2; possibly TRBD1 for D (6 bases). CDR3 length: 16 amino acids. Trimming cost V 1 base and J 1 base, with 14 bases left between them. Germline V CDR1 and CDR2: SGHRS, YFSETQ. The CDR3 spells CASSLLGQGFNYGYTF. The DNA for the CDR3 is TGCGCCAGCAGCTTGTTGGGCCAGGGGTTTAACTATGGCTACACCTTC. The complete variable domain, with remaining parts taken from reference TRBV5-1 and TRBJ1-2, reads KAGVTQTPRYLIKTRGQQVTLSCSPISGHRSVSWYQQTPGQGLQFLFEYFSETQRNKGNFPGRFSGRQFSNSRSEMNVSTLELGDSALYLCASSLLGQGFNYGYTFGSGTRLTVV.

This clone was observed a few times. This chain joins TRBV9 and TRBJ1-2, with TRBD1 identical over 7 bases. CDR3 length equals 13 residues. With 4 bases clipped from V and 4 bases from J, the junction kept 4 bases outside the gene matches. Germline CDR1 and CDR2: SGDLS and YYNGEE. The CDR3 protein is CASSPRDSYGYTF. The CDR3 coding sequence is TGTGCCAGCAGCCCACGGGACAGCTATGGCTACACCTTC.

The rearrangement joins TRBV6-5 to TRBJ2-6; TRBD1 matches 8 bases. Germline CDR1 MNHEY, CDR2 SVGAGI. V lost 6 bases and J lost 1; bases outside the gene matches: 2. The CDR3 runs 15 residues. The chain's CDR3 is CASRRTGSGANVLTF. The CDR3 coding sequence is TGTGCCAGCAGGCGGACAGGGTCTGGGGCCAACGTCCTGACTTTC.

In this sample, this clone turned up once. The genes are TRBV6-6 and TRBJ2-7; D is perhaps TRBD2 (5 bases). The CDR3 has 12 residues. CDR1 is MNHNY and CDR2 is SVGAGI in the germline V gene (reference sequence). Between the trimmed V and J ends, which lost 8 bases and 4 bases, there was a span of 12 bases. The CDR3 DNA reads as TGTGCCAGCTCCCTAAGGGAGTACGAGCAGTACTTC. Translated: CASSLREYEQYF.

V gene TRBV5-1 combines with J gene TRBJ2-7; 9 bases match TRBD1. Germline V gene lookup returns CDR1 SGHRS and CDR2 YFSETQ. The V segment lost 4 bases and the J segment 6 bases; nucleotides outside the gene matches: 8. The CDR3 is 14 amino acids. DNA of the CDR3: TGCGCCAGCAGCAAAGGACAGGGGTCCGGCGAGCAGTACTTC. Its protein is CASSKGQGSGEQYF.

This clone was seen a single time. This chain links TRBV5-4 with TRBJ2-7; D possibly uses TRBD1 or TRBD2 (5 bases each). This CDR3 comprises 16 residues. CDR1 and CDR2 from the germline V gene are SGHNT and YYREEE (reference sequence). Trimming cost V 2 bases and J 2 bases, with 17 bases left between them. For the CDR3, the DNA is TGTGCCAGCAGCTTCCGGGACCGTCTTCGGACCTACGAGCAGTACTTC. Its translation is CASSFRDRLRTYEQYF.

The J gene is TRBJ1-1, the V gene TRBV5-1, with D hard to call. The CDR3 runs 14 residues. Trimming removed 1 base from V and 4 bases from J, with 11 bases in between. Germline V gene lookup returns CDR1 SGHRS and CDR2 YFSETQ. CDR3 in amino acids: CASSLSPTGTEAFF. The CDR3 DNA sequence: TGCGCCAGCAGCTTGAGTCCAACGGGCACTGAAGCTTTCTTT.

The CDR3 sequence: CSVARGGTTDTQYF. The CDR3 coding sequence is TGCAGCGTCGCCCGAGGGGGGACCACAGATACGCAGTATTTT. This rearrangement joins TRBV29-1 to TRBJ2-3, with D perhaps TRBD1 or TRBD2 (6 bases each). CDR1 is SQVTM, CDR2 ANQGSEA, per germline. CDR3 length equals 14 residues. The V end was cut by 6 bases, the J end by 2 bases, with 15 bases between.

As regards this clone: The junction does not match germline at one end; this may be a read error. The rearrangement joins TRBV6-6 to TRBJ2-7, with D perhaps matching TRBD1 or TRBD2 (5 bases each). The CDR3 totals 12 residues. Germline CDR1 MNHNY, CDR2 SVGAGI (reference sequence). The DNA of the CDR3 is TGTGCCAGCAGTTACTCGGGGTCGGGACCCAACTTC. Translated: CASSYSGSGPNF.

V and J are TRBV4-2 and TRBJ1-2, with 7 bases fitting TRBD1. CDR3 length: 16 residues. The junction had 7 bases not matched to a gene; V was cut back by 3 bases and J by 0 bases. From germline, CDR1 is LGHNA and CDR2 YNFKEQ. As DNA, the CDR3 is TGTGCCAGCAGCCAGGCTGAGGGGGCCCCTAACTATGGCTACACCTTC. The encoded protein is CASSQAEGAPNYGYTF.

The chain employs TRBV5-4 and TRBJ1-6, with a weak D call TRBD1 (5 bases). V dropped 6 bases and J dropped 7 bases, with 17 bases sitting between them. Germline lookup yields CDR1 SGHNT and CDR2 YYREEE (reference sequence). This CDR3 contains 15 residues. The CDR3 protein is CASTPAGGRNSPLHF. The CDR3 DNA follows: TGTGCCAGCACACCGGCGGGGGGTAGGAATTCACCCCTCCACTTT.

The chain links TRBV27 to TRBJ1-3; 7 bases fit TRBD1. V shed 9 bases and J 0 bases; nucleotides not matched to a gene: 14. The germline CDR1 and CDR2 sequences are MNHEY and SMNVEV (reference sequence). The CDR3 loop spans 17 amino acids. The CDR3 nucleotides read TGTGCCAGTATAGATCCAGGGGGGCCCTTCTCTGGAAACACCATATATTTT. This codes for CASIDPGGPFSGNTIYF.

The V call is TRBV5-4, the J call TRBJ1-2; TRBD1 agrees at 8 bases. CDR1 and CDR2 (germline): SGHNT, YYREEE (reference sequence). The CDR3 is made up of 14 amino acids. V shed 3 bases and J 4 bases; nucleotides not matched to a gene: 5. The chain's CDR3 is CASSSRTGPYGYTF. The CDR3 bases are TGTGCCAGCAGCTCCCGGACAGGGCCCTATGGCTACACCTTC.

The chain joins TRBV15 to TRBJ2-5; D not certain. The ends were cut back, 1 base at V and 4 bases at J, with 7 bases in the middle. Germline CDR1 is LNHNV and CDR2 is YYDKDF (reference sequence). The CDR3 has 13 amino acids. The CDR3 spells CATSRAHGETQYF. The CDR3 DNA follows: TGTGCCACCAGCAGAGCGCACGGAGAGACCCAGTACTTC.

The V and J genes are TRBV19 and TRBJ1-6, with 9 bases lining up with TRBD1. Germline values: CDR1 LNHDA, CDR2 SQIVND (reference sequence). This CDR3 region has 16 residues. With V trimmed by 3 bases and J by 6 bases, 6 bases remained unmatched. The CDR3 loop is CASSIRTGVPNSPLHF. In nucleotides, the CDR3 is TGTGCCAGTAGTATCCGGACAGGGGTCCCTAATTCACCCCTCCACTTT.